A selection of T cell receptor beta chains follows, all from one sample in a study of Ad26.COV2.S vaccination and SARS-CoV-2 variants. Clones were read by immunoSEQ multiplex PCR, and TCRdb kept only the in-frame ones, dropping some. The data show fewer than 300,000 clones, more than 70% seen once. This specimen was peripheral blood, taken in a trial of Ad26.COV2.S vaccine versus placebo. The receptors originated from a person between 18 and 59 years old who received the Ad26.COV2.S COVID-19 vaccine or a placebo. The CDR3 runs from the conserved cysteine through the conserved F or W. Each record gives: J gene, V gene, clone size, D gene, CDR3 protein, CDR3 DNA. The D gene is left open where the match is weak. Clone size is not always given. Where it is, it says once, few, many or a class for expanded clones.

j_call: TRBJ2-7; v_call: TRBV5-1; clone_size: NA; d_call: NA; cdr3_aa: CASSLAAASYEQYF; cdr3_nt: TGCGCCAGCAGCTTGGCCGCAGCTTCCTACGAGCAGTACTTC
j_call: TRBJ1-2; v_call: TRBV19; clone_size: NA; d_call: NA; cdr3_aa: CASSMEVFAGYTF; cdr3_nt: TGTGCCAGTAGTATGGAAGTTTTTGCTGGCTACACCTTC
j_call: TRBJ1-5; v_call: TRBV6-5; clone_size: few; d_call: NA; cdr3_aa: CASMGRGRGQPQHF; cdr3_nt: TGTGCCAGCATGGGCAGGGGTCGAGGTCAGCCCCAGCATTTT
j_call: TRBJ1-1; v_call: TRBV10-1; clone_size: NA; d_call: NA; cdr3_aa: CASSESNTEAFF; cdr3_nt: TGCGCCAGCAGTGAGTCGAACACTGAAGCTTTCTTT
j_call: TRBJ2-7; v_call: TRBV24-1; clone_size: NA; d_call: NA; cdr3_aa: CATSDLDLGPPLLYEQYF; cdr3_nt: TGTGCCACCAGTGATTTGGACTTAGGACCTCCTCTCCTCTACGAGCAGTACTTC
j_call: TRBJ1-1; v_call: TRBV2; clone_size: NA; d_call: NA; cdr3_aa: CASSPGRRNTEAFF; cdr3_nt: TGTGCCAGCAGCCCGGGACGGAGGAACACTGAAGCTTTCTTT
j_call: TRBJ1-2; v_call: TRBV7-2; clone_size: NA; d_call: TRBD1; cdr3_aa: CASSSPSGSAGGDYTF; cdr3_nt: TGTGCCAGCAGCTCCCCGTCGGGGTCGGCAGGGGGGGACTACACCTTC
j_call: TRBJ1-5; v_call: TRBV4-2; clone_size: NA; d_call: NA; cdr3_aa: CASSQESQFNQPQHF; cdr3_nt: TGTGCCAGCAGCCAAGAAAGCCAGTTTAATCAGCCCCAGCATTTT
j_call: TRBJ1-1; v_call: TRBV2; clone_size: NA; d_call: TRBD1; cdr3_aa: CASRQGWKDTEAFF; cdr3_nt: TGTGCCAGCAGACAGGGGTGGAAGGACACTGAAGCTTTCTTT
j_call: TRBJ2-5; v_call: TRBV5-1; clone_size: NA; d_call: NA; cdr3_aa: CASSLGQPSRAQYF; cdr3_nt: TGCGCCAGCAGCCTCGGACAGCCCAGTAGGGCCCAGTACTTC
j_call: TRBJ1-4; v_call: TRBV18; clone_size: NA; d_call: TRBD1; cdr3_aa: CASSLGQGSEKLFF; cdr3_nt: TGTGCCAGCTCACTGGGACAGGGGAGCGAAAAACTGTTTTTT
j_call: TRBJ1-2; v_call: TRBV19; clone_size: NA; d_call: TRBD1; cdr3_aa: CASSPRTGGNYGYTF; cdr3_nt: TGTGCCAGTAGTCCCCGGACAGGGGGGAACTATGGCTACACCTTC
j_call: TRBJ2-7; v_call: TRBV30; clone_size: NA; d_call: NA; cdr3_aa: CAWSFRRDYEQYF; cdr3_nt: TGTGCCTGGAGCTTTCGCAGGGACTACGAGCAGTACTTC
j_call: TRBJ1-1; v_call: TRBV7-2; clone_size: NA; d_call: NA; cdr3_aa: CASSLGQAFTEAFF; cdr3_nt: TGTGCCAGCAGCTTAGGACAGGCCTTCACTGAAGCTTTCTTT
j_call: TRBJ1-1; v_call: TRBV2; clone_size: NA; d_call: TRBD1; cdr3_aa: CATSRDRERAFF; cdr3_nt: TGTGCCACGTCCCGGGACAGGGAACGAGCTTTCTTT
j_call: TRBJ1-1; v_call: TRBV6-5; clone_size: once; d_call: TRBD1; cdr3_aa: CASSYIQGAGTTEAFF; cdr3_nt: TGTGCCAGCAGTTACATTCAGGGGGCAGGTACAACTGAAGCTTTCTTT
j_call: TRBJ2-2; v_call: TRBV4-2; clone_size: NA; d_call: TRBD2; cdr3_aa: CASSQGSSGGRNTGELFF; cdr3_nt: TGTGCCAGCAGCCAAGGTTCTAGCGGGGGGAGGAACACCGGGGAGCTGTTTTTT
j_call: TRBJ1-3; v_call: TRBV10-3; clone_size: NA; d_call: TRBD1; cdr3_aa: CATGQGALSSGNTIYF; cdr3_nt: TGTGCCACAGGACAGGGAGCCTTGAGCTCTGGAAACACCATATATTTT
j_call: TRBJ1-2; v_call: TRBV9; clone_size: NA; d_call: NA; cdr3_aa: CASSPDSVDFYGYTF; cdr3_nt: TGTGCCAGCAGCCCCGACTCCGTGGACTTCTATGGCTACACCTTC
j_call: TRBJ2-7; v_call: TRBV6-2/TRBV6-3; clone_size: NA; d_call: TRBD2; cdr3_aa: CASSFLPGLAPEQYF; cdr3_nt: TGTGCCAGCAGTTTTTTACCGGGACTAGCACCCGAGCAGTACTTC
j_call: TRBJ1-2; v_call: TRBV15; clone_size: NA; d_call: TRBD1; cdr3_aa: CATSRDIGTAYGYTF; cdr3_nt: TGTGCCACCAGCAGAGATATAGGGACAGCCTATGGCTACACCTTC
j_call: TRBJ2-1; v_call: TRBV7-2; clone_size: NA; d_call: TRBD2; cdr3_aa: CASSPPQSSGVYNEQFF; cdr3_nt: TGTGCCAGCAGCCCCCCGCAATCAAGCGGGGTCTACAATGAGCAGTTCTTC
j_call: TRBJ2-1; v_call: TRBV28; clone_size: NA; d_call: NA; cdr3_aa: CASSLPPLNEQFF; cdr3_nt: TGTGCCAGCAGTTTACCCCCTCTCAATGAGCAGTTCTTC
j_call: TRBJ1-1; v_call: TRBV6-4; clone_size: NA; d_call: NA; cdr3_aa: CASSDGGLTEAFF; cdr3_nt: TGTGCCAGCAGTGACGGGGGGCTCACGGAAGCTTTCTTT
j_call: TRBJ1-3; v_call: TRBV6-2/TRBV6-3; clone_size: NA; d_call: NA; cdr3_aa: CASSLGRYSGNTIYF; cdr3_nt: TGTGCCAGCAGTTTGGGACGATACTCTGGAAACACCATATATTTT
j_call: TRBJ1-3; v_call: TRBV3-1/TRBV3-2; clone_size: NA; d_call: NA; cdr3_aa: CASSQRGEKNTIYF; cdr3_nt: TGTGCCAGCAGCCAACGGGGGGAGAAGAACACCATATATTTT
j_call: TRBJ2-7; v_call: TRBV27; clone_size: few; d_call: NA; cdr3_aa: CASRPWRGEQYF; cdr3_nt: TGTGCCAGCAGACCATGGAGGGGCGAGCAGTACTTC
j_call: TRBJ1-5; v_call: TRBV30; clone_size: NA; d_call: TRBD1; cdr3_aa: CAWSTGTALSNQPQHF; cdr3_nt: TGTGCCTGGAGTACTGGGACAGCTCTTAGCAATCAGCCCCAGCATTTT
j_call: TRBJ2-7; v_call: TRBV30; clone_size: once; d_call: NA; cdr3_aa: CAWSVGAYEQYF; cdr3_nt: TGTGCCTGGAGTGTGGGAGCCTACGAGCAGTACTTC
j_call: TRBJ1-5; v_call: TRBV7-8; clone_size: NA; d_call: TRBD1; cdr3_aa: CASSPETGFSNQPQHF; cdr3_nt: TGTGCCAGCAGCCCCGAGACAGGGTTTAGCAATCAGCCCCAGCATTTT
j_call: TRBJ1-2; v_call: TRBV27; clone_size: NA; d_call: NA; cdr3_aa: CASSLSSPEISGYTF; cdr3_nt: TGTGCCAGCAGTTTATCGTCCCCCGAAATCTCTGGCTACACCTTC
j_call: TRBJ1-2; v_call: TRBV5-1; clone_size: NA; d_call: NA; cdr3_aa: CASSLTENYGYTF; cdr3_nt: TGCGCCAGCAGCTTGACTGAGAACTATGGCTACACCTTC
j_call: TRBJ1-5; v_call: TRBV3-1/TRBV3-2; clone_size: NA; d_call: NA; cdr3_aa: CASSQAVPAGGQPQHF; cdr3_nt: TGTGCCAGCAGCCAAGCGGTCCCGGCCGGGGGTCAGCCCCAGCATTTT
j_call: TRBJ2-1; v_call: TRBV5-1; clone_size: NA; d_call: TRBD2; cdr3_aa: CASSLTSGSNEQFF; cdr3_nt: TGCGCCAGCAGCCTAACTAGCGGGAGCAATGAGCAGTTCTTC
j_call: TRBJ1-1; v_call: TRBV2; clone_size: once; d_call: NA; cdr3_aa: CAGRTDNTEAFF; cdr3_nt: TGTGCCGGACGGACGGATAACACTGAAGCTTTCTTT
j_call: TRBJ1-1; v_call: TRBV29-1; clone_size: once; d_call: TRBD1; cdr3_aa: CSVERTGRTEAFF; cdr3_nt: TGCAGCGTTGAAAGGACAGGGCGCACTGAAGCTTTCTTT
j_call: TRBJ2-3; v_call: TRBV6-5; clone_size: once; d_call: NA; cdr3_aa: CASSYQHTDTQYF; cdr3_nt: TGTGCCAGCAGTTATCAGCACACAGATACGCAGTATTTT